A single sample is the source of the 21 T cell receptor beta chains below, sequenced in a study of response to subunit inactivated influenza vaccine. TCRdb re-derived calls from the RT-PCR reads in MiXCR, one entry per CDR3 protein. The sample lists 530,000 or so distinct CDR3 sequences; approximately 12% were seen once. The sample in question was PBMCs from blood, obtained on the day of vaccination. The receptors here all came from a man aged 45-65 years who received an inactivated influenza vaccine.

This clonotype was detected many times. The V call is TRBV12-3 or TRBV12-4, the J call TRBJ2-2; D may correspond to TRBD1 or TRBD2 (5 bases each). The CDR3 length is 14 residues. V was shortened by 4 bases and J by 9 bases, with 15 bases between the two germline ends. The CDR3: CASSYGTVGRELFF. The CDR3 bases are TGTGCCAGCAGTTATGGGACGGTCGGTCGGGAGCTGTTTTTT.

This clonotype was counted a few times. This chain joins TRBV30 and TRBJ1-3, with D hard to call. The V gene's germline CDR1 is GTSNPN and CDR2 SVGIG (reference sequence). This CDR3 is built from 17 residues. Trimming took off 4 bases at V and 0 bases at J, with 19 bases between the two ends. The CDR3 region has the DNA TGTGCCTGGAAGAATGGTTGGGAGGGCTTCTCTGGAAACACCATATATTTT. This translates into CAWKNGWEGFSGNTIYF. Variable domain in full (rest from reference TRBV30 and TRBJ1-3): SQTIHQWPATLVQPVGSPLSLECTVEGTSNPNLYWYRQAAGRGLQLLFYSVGIGQISSEVPQNLSASRPQDRQFILSSKKLLLSDSGFYLCAWKNGWEGFSGNTIYFGEGSWLTVV.

This clonotype was observed at least ten times. The CDR3 loop reads CASSLPYIAGVEEQYF. CDR3 DNA sequence: TGTGCCAGCAGCTTACCCTATATAGCGGGAGTCGAAGAGCAGTACTTC. The chain is built from TRBV7-9 and TRBJ2-7, with 9 bases that match TRBD2. Germline-derived CDR1 and CDR2 are SEHNR and FQNEAQ (reference sequence). This CDR3 is 16 amino acids long. The J segment lost 7 bases and the V segment lost 2 bases, leaving 12 bases of the junction unmatched. The complete variable domain, with remaining parts taken from reference TRBV7-9 and TRBJ2-7, reads DTGVSQNPRHKITKRGQNVTFRCDPISEHNRLYWYRQTLGQGPEFLTYFQNEAQLEKSRLLSDRFSAERPKGSFSTLEIQRTEQGDSAMYLCASSLPYIAGVEEQYFGPGTRLTVT.

This clonotype was seen a handful of times. The rearrangement uses TRBV30 and TRBJ2-2; 12 positions agree with TRBD1. The V gene's germline CDR1 is GTSNPN and CDR2 SVGIG (reference sequence). The V and J ends lost 7 bases and 5 bases, in that order; junction bases with no gene match: 8. The CDR3 spans 15 residues. CDR3 protein: CALKGQGAETGELFF. In DNA, the CDR3 is TGTGCCTTGAAGGGACAGGGGGCAGAAACCGGGGAGCTGTTTTTT.

V usage is TRBV4-1 and J usage is TRBJ2-1; 12 bases align to TRBD1. The CDR3 consists of 17 residues. Germline V gene data show CDR1 as MGHRA and CDR2 as YSYEKL. V shed 3 bases and J 7 bases; nucleotides not matched to a gene: 10. This chain's CDR3 is CASSQSPGTGGRNEQFF. The CDR3 bases are TGCGCCAGCAGCCAGTCCCCCGGGACAGGGGGCCGTAATGAGCAGTTCTTC.

The genes are TRBV11-2 and TRBJ2-2; 9 positions match TRBD1. The germline V gene has CDR1 SGHAT and CDR2 FQNNGV. The CDR3 has 17 residues. With 5 bases clipped from V and 3 bases from J, the junction kept 10 bases outside the gene matches. This CDR3 is CASSLTGGVGHTGELFF. The CDR3 nucleotides are TGTGCCAGCAGCCTCACAGGGGGCGTAGGTCACACCGGGGAGCTGTTTTTT.

At least ten counts were recorded for this clonotype. V gene TRBV12-3 or TRBV12-4 combines with J gene TRBJ2-1, with TRBD2 identical over 9 bases. CDR3 length: 16 residues. The ends lost 2 bases at V and 8 bases at J; junction bases unmatched: 10. For the CDR3, the DNA is TGTGCCAGCAGTTTAATATCCGGGACTAGCCCGCATGAGCAGTTCTTC. This codes for CASSLISGTSPHEQFF.

The gene calls are TRBV28 and TRBJ2-5; D is possibly TRBD1 (6 bases). Per the germline V gene, CDR1 is MDHEN and CDR2 is SYDVKM. CDR3 length: 16 residues. Trimming took off 2 bases at V and 2 bases at J, with 15 bases between the two ends. CDR3 in DNA: TGTGCCAGCAGTTTAGGACAGCTTTGGTCTCAAGAGACCCAGTACTTC. It translates to CASSLGQLWSQETQYF.

This clonotype has just a few counts. This rearrangement joins TRBV29-1 to TRBJ1-1; D gene ambiguous. Trimming left V 2 bases short and J 1 base short, with 8 bases between. Germline loops: CDR1 SQVTM, CDR2 ANQGSEA. This CDR3 has 13 amino acids. CDR3 sequence reads: CSVEKAPNTEAFF. DNA of the CDR3: TGCAGCGTTGAAAAAGCCCCGAACACTGAAGCTTTCTTT.

V usage is TRBV20-1 and J usage is TRBJ2-7; TRBD2 agrees at 9 bases. Germline V lookup: CDR1 DFQATT, CDR2 SNEGSKA (reference sequence). CDR3 size: 16 residues. Unmatched junction bases numbered 8, after V lost 0 bases and J lost 2 bases. Here the CDR3 reads CSARDIQREAPYEQYF. The CDR3 DNA is TGCAGTGCTAGAGATATCCAGCGGGAGGCGCCCTACGAGCAGTACTTC.

V and J are TRBV7-6 and TRBJ2-2, with D tentatively TRBD1 (5 bases). This CDR3 is built from 19 residues. Germline-derived CDR1 and CDR2 are SGHVS and FNYEAQ. Trimming left V 4 bases short and J 1 base short, with 22 bases between. Here the CDR3 DNA reads TGTGCCAGCAGCTCCTACCCGGAGCGTGGGGCTGAGAACACCGGGGAGCTGTTTTTT. As protein: CASSSYPERGAENTGELFF.

This clonotype was detected a few times. This rearrangement joins TRBV20-1 to TRBJ2-5; 7 bases agree with TRBD2. This CDR3 comprises 15 residues. Germline CDR1 reads DFQATT; CDR2 reads SNEGSKA (reference sequence). V shed 5 bases and J 1 base; nucleotides not matched to a gene: 10. The DNA of the CDR3 is TGCAGTGCTCCGGGCGGCGGGGGACCCCAAGAGACCCAGTACTTC. Amino acids: CSAPGGGGPQETQYF.

This clonotype was picked up many times. This rearrangement joins TRBV7-8 to TRBJ1-1; maybe TRBD1 (5 bases). This CDR3 is built from 14 residues. Germline CDR1 and CDR2: SGHVS and FQNEAQ. The V gene lost 5 bases and the J gene lost 2 bases, with 12 bases spanning the gap. The CDR3 DNA follows: TGTGCCAGCAGCCCGCCGCAGGGTAACACTGAAGCTTTCTTT. Protein product: CASSPPQGNTEAFF. Supplemented by reference TRBV7-8 and TRBJ1-1, the full variable domain reads GAGVSQSPRYKVAKRGQDVALRCDPISGHVSLFWYQQALGQGPEFLTYFQNEAQLDKSGLPSDRFFAERPEGSVSTLKIQRTQQEDSAVYLCASSPPQGNTEAFFGQGTRLTVV.

The V gene is TRBV30, the J gene TRBJ2-1, with 11 bases that match TRBD1. The CDR3 is 15 residues long. Unmatched junction bases numbered 4, after V lost 3 bases and J lost 3 bases. Germline assignment: CDR1 GTSNPN and CDR2 SVGIG (reference sequence). CDR3 region: CAWSFGTGGYNEQFF. CDR3 in DNA: TGTGCCTGGAGCTTCGGGACAGGGGGCTACAATGAGCAGTTCTTC.

The chain has TRBV12-3 or TRBV12-4 and TRBJ2-7; tentatively, D is TRBD1 (6 bases). This CDR3 is 16 amino acids long. Trimming cost V 3 bases and J 2 bases, with 17 bases left between them. DNA for the CDR3: TGTGCCAGCAGTTTGGGTTCGGACAGTCGAACCTACGAGCAGTACTTC. It yields the protein CASSLGSDSRTYEQYF.

In its sample, this clonotype was seen many times. V and J are TRBV7-2 and TRBJ1-6; D gene ambiguous. The CDR3 has 13 amino acids. Trimming shortened V by 1 base and J by 8 bases, and 6 bases separated the two germline ends. Germline CDR1 reads SGHTA; CDR2 reads FQGNSA. The chain's CDR3 is CASSLDSYSPLHF. CDR3 sequence (DNA): TGTGCCAGCAGCTTAGATTCCTATTCACCCCTCCACTTT.

The chain couples TRBV27 to TRBJ2-5; 14 positions agree with TRBD2. The CDR3 contains 15 residues. Germline loops: CDR1 MNHEY, CDR2 SMNVEV (reference sequence). V lost 5 bases to trimming and J lost 5 bases; unmatched junction nucleotides: 4. Written as DNA, the CDR3 is TGTGCCAGCAGTGCACGACTAGCGGGAGGGGAGACCCAGTACTTC. Its translation is CASSARLAGGETQYF.

The chain combines TRBV20-1 with TRBJ2-7; unclear D gene. This CDR3 comprises 14 residues. The V end was cut by 6 bases, the J end by 9 bases, with 24 bases between. From germline, CDR1 is DFQATT and CDR2 SNEGSKA (reference sequence). The CDR3 nucleotides read TGCAGTGCAATAAAGCGTCTGGGCGCCGATGGGCAGTACTTC. Translation: CSAIKRLGADGQYF.

In its sample, this clonotype was seen a few times. The genes are TRBV5-1 and TRBJ2-2; 7 bases align to TRBD2. V lost 1 base and J lost 0; bases outside the gene matches: 9. Per germline, CDR1 SGHRS and CDR2 YFSETQ. The CDR3 length is 18 residues. The CDR3 sequence: CASSLQVRAGSNTGELFF. The CDR3, as DNA: TGCGCCAGCAGCTTGCAAGTTCGAGCGGGATCGAACACCGGGGAGCTGTTTTTT.

The genes are TRBV7-2 and TRBJ2-3, with 13 bases identical to TRBD2. The CDR3 has 16 residues. Per germline, CDR1 SGHTA and CDR2 FQGNSA. V lost 3 bases, J lost 2 bases, and 2 bases stayed unmatched. CDR3 in DNA: TGTGCCAGCAGCTTCACTAGCGGGAGGGCCACAGATACGCAGTATTTT. It translates to CASSFTSGRATDTQYF.

This clonotype has just a few counts. The V and J genes are TRBV7-2 and TRBJ2-3; D unresolved. In germline, CDR1 is SGHTA, CDR2 FQGNSA. V was cut by 1 base and J by 4 bases, with 15 bases left in between. There are 16 residues in the CDR3. The CDR3 nucleotides are TGTGCCAGCAGCTTAGTAGTTGGCTCCAAATCAGATACGCAGTATTTT. This gives the protein CASSLVVGSKSDTQYF.